Below are 32 T cell receptor beta chains sequenced from a single sample in a study of Ad26.COV2.S vaccination and SARS-CoV-2 variants. Method: immunoSEQ multiplex PCR; TCRdb's copy keeps in-frame clones and lacks some. Of about 500,000 clones in the sample, 80% to 90% are singletons; the top ten hold over 1.5%. Treatment meaning: about 20 received Ad26.COV2.S at low or high dose, single or two shots; about 5 received placebo; per-sample allocation not given. The study sampled participants on day 63 after the first vaccine or placebo injection. The starting material was peripheral blood, obtained in a trial of Ad26.COV2.S vaccine versus placebo. The receptor set was obtained from a person aged 18-60 years who received the Ad26.COV2.S COVID-19 vaccine or a placebo.

This clone was detected once. This chain joins TRBV18 and TRBJ2-7; either TRBD1 or TRBD2 may supply D (7 bases each). The CDR3 spans 15 residues. From germline, CDR1 is KGHSH and CDR2 LQKENI. Deletions cut 6 bases from V and 2 bases from J, with 17 bases between. The CDR3 DNA sequence: TGTGCCAGCTCGCCAGGGGGGACTACAGCCTACGAGCAGTACTTC. Its protein product is CASSPGGTTAYEQYF. The full variable domain, with the rest looked up from reference TRBV18 and TRBJ2-7, is NAGVMQNPRHLVRRRGQEARLRCSPMKGHSHVYWYRQLPEEGLKFMVYLQKENIIDESGMPKERFSAEFPKEGPSILRIQQVVRGDSAAYFCASSPGGTTAYEQYFGPGTRLTVT.

This chain connects TRBV5-1 to TRBJ1-2; possible D gene TRBD1, 5 bases. The V end was cut by 2 bases, the J end by 3 bases, with 8 bases between. The CDR3 runs to 13 residues. CDR1 is SGHRS and CDR2 is YFSETQ in the germline V gene. The CDR3 coding sequence is TGCGCCAGCAGCTTAGACAGTGACTATGGCTACACCTTC. As protein: CASSLDSDYGYTF.

This clone was found a few times. The chain carries TRBV2 and TRBJ1-2; 10 bases map to TRBD1. V lost 6 bases and J lost 6; bases outside the gene matches: 10. The CDR3 length is 15 residues. Germline CDR1 SNHLY, CDR2 FYNNEI. The CDR3 DNA is TGTGCCAGCAGGGACGACAGGGGGCAGCGGGATGGCTACACCTTC. Amino acids: CASRDDRGQRDGYTF.

Details on this clone: This same CDR3 is encoded by further DNA sequences in the sample. This sequence joins TRBV28 and TRBJ1-2; D gene uncertain. CDR3 length equals 12 residues. CDR1 and CDR2 from the germline V gene are MDHEN and SYDVKM. Trimming pared 3 bases from V and 5 bases from J, leaving 7 bases between. The CDR3 spells CASSLRGYGYTF. The CDR3 DNA sequence: TGTGCCAGCAGTTTGCGGGGATATGGCTACACCTTC.

This chain's CDR3 is CSVLGRSSYEQYF. The CDR3, as DNA: TGCAGCGTTCTGGGCCGGAGCTCCTACGAGCAGTACTTC. The rearrangement uses TRBV29-1 and TRBJ2-7; D is ambiguous. Deletions cut 5 bases from V and 0 bases from J, with 11 bases between. The CDR3 loop spans 13 amino acids. Germline V gene lookup returns CDR1 SQVTM and CDR2 ANQGSEA.

V and J are TRBV7-8 and TRBJ1-4; 8 bases are a match to TRBD1. In germline, CDR1 is SGHVS, CDR2 FQNEAQ. V lost 7 bases, J lost 6 bases, and 10 bases stayed unmatched. The CDR3 has 15 amino acids. CDR3 coding DNA: TGTGCCAGCACCCTCAGACAGGGGAAAGATGAAAAACTGTTTTTT. It yields the protein CASTLRQGKDEKLFF.

The V and J genes are TRBV5-4 and TRBJ1-1; the match to TRBD1 covers 10 bases. Germline V gene lookup returns CDR1 SGHNT and CDR2 YYREEE (reference sequence). The V and J ends lost 4 bases and 5 bases, in that order; junction bases with no gene match: 8. The CDR3 loop spans 15 amino acids. CDR3 residues: CASSIPGQGVTEAFF. DNA of the CDR3: TGTGCCAGCAGCATACCCGGACAGGGGGTGACTGAAGCTTTCTTT.

The chain carries TRBV14 and TRBJ2-3; perhaps TRBD1 as D (6 bases). The CDR3 covers 15 residues. The ends were cut back, 4 bases at V and 2 bases at J, with 13 bases in the middle. Looked up from germline, CDR1 is SGHDN and CDR2 is FVKESK. The CDR3 reads CASSLGQQVTDTQYF. The CDR3 DNA reads TGTGCCAGCAGCCTTGGACAGCAGGTCACAGATACGCAGTATTTT.

The chain has TRBV7-9 and TRBJ1-2, with a weak D call TRBD1 (5 bases). The germline V and J ends were trimmed by 5 bases and 4 bases, with 17 bases remaining between them. The CDR3 is made up of 15 amino acids. Germline lookup yields CDR1 SEHNR and CDR2 FQNEAQ (reference sequence). The CDR3 nucleotides are TGTGCCAGCAGCCCGAGGGACTCCGGGATCTATGGCTACACCTTC. Translation gives CASSPRDSGIYGYTF.

The chain links TRBV28 to TRBJ1-1; D gene uncertain. Germline lookup yields CDR1 MDHEN and CDR2 SYDVKM. The CDR3 is made up of 15 amino acids. V lost 5 bases to trimming and J lost 1 base, with 14 bases between them. The CDR3 loop is CASSPHLASNTEAFF. CDR3 DNA sequence: TGTGCCAGCAGTCCTCATCTCGCCTCGAACACTGAAGCTTTCTTT.

The chain combines TRBV5-4 with TRBJ2-1; 12 bases fit TRBD2. Germline CDR1 is SGHNT and CDR2 is YYREEE (reference sequence). Germline trimming cut 2 bases from V and 4 bases from J; bases unmatched to any gene: 10. CDR3 size: 18 residues. CDR3: CASSLRMTGTSGYNEQFF. CDR3 coding DNA: TGTGCCAGCAGCTTAAGAATGACCGGGACTAGCGGGTACAATGAGCAGTTCTTC. Variable domain in full (rest from reference TRBV5-4 and TRBJ2-1): ETGVTQSPTHLIKTRGQQVTLRCSSQSGHNTVSWYQQALGQGPQFIFQYYREEENGRGNFPPRFSGLQFPNYSSELNVNALELDDSALYLCASSLRMTGTSGYNEQFFGPGTRLTVL.

The J gene is TRBJ2-7, the V gene TRBV5-4; 8 nucleotides line up with TRBD2. Trimming cost V 2 bases and J 7 bases; bases outside gene matches: 8. CDR1 SGHNT and CDR2 YYREEE come from the germline V gene (reference sequence). The CDR3 has 14 residues. The CDR3 coding sequence is TGTGCCAGCAGCTTAAGCGGGAGTCGGTATGAGCAGTACTTC. Translated, it gives CASSLSGSRYEQYF.

The chain has TRBV9 and TRBJ1-1, with 7 bases lining up with TRBD1. Trimming cost V 0 bases and J 3 bases; bases outside gene matches: 5. The germline CDR1 and CDR2 sequences are SGDLS and YYNGEE. The CDR3 contains 15 residues. In DNA, the CDR3 is TGTGCCAGCAGCGTAGGGAGGGGGCTGGACACTGAAGCTTTCTTT. Protein product: CASSVGRGLDTEAFF.

V is TRBV7-9 and J is TRBJ2-7; D not certain. Germline values: CDR1 SEHNR, CDR2 FQNEAQ (reference sequence). The CDR3 runs to 11 residues. V gave up 2 bases and J gave up 6 bases, with 5 bases separating them. The CDR3 nucleotides are TGTGCCAGCAGCTTATACGGCGAGCAGTACTTC. Protein sequence: CASSLYGEQYF.

The chain links TRBV4-1 to TRBJ2-1; D call uncertain. The CDR3 has 14 amino acids. The ends were cut back, 2 bases at V and 4 bases at J, with 9 bases in the middle. CDR1 and CDR2 from the germline V gene are MGHRA and YSYEKL. DNA of the CDR3: TGCGCCAGCAGCCAAATCCTCAGGTACAATGAGCAGTTCTTC. Translation: CASSQILRYNEQFF.

The chain recombines TRBV5-1 with TRBJ2-5, with D possibly called TRBD1 or TRBD2 (5 bases each). Per the germline V gene, CDR1 is SGHRS and CDR2 is YFSETQ. V dropped 1 base and J dropped 4 bases, with 14 bases sitting between them. The length of the CDR3 is 15 residues. Here the CDR3 reads CASSLRDASSETQYF. CDR3 bases: TGCGCCAGCAGCTTGCGGGACGCTAGTTCAGAGACCCAGTACTTC.

The chain links TRBV3-1 (or the pseudogene TRBV3-2) to TRBJ2-7; D is unclear. The length of the CDR3 is 14 residues. V lost 0 bases and J 0 bases, leaving 6 bases between the germline ends. CDR1 LGHDT and CDR2 YNNKEL come from the germline V gene (reference sequence). CDR3 in DNA: TGTGCCAGCAGCCAAGAGGTGGGCTCCTACGAGCAGTACTTC. This encodes CASSQEVGSYEQYF.

This clone has a single count. The J gene is TRBJ2-7, the V gene TRBV27; weak D call: TRBD2 (6 bases). Germline-derived CDR1 and CDR2 are MNHEY and SMNVEV (reference sequence). The CDR3 is made up of 15 amino acids. Trimming removed 5 bases from V and 0 bases from J, with 14 bases in between. The CDR3 nucleotides read TGTGCCAGCAGTCCACGGTTCGGGAGCTCCTACGAGCAGTACTTC. Translated, it gives CASSPRFGSSYEQYF.

V and J are TRBV7-9 and TRBJ1-2, with TRBD1 matching 7 bases. CDR1 and CDR2 from the germline V gene are SEHNR and FQNEAQ (reference sequence). V was clipped by 5 bases and J by 8 bases; unmatched bases: 14. The CDR3 spans 15 residues. The CDR3 DNA reads TGTGCCAGCAGCCCGCAAAACACAGGGGTAGTAGGCTACACCTTC. Amino acid sequence: CASSPQNTGVVGYTF.

The genes are TRBV24-1 and TRBJ2-3, with a tentative D call TRBD1 (5 bases). With 9 bases removed from V and 1 base from J, the gap between germline ends came to 13 bases. The length of the CDR3 is 14 residues. Per the germline V gene, CDR1 is KGHDR and CDR2 is SFDVKD. CDR3 region: CATSPARGTDTQYF. CDR3 in DNA: TGTGCCACCTCTCCCGCCAGGGGCACAGATACGCAGTATTTT.

The gene calls are TRBV5-6 and TRBJ2-2; unclear D gene. CDR3 length: 12 residues. Looked up from germline, CDR1 is SGHDT and CDR2 is YYEEEE. Trimming cost V 2 bases and J 7 bases, with 6 bases left between them. The CDR3 bases are TGTGCCAGCAGCTTAGCTGACGGGGAGCTGTTTTTT. Encoded protein: CASSLADGELFF.

This clone was picked up a small number of times. The chain combines TRBV10-2 with TRBJ2-1, with D possibly being TRBD2 (5 bases). The V gene lost 6 bases and the J gene lost 9 bases, with 12 bases spanning the gap. CDR3 length: 12 amino acids. Per germline, CDR1 WSHSY and CDR2 SAAADI. CDR3 nucleotides: TGCGCCAGCAGACAACCCGAGGGTGAGCAGTTCTTC. It yields the protein CASRQPEGEQFF.

The V and J genes are TRBV11-1 and TRBJ2-7, with D unclear. CDR3 length equals 13 residues. V dropped 4 bases and J dropped 3 bases, with 10 bases sitting between them. CDR1 is SGHAT, CDR2 FQDESV, per germline (reference sequence). Here the CDR3 DNA reads TGTGCCAGCAGCTCACAGAAAATCTACGAGCAGTACTTC. Its protein product is CASSSQKIYEQYF.

The chain links TRBV6-5 to TRBJ2-7; TRBD2 matches 7 bases. Trimming cost V 0 bases and J 0 bases; bases outside gene matches: 5. This CDR3 is 16 amino acids long. Germline V gene sequence: CDR1 MNHEY, CDR2 SVGAGI. CDR3 loop: CASSYSVGGDSYEQYF. In DNA form, the CDR3 reads TGTGCCAGCAGTTACTCCGTTGGGGGGGACTCCTACGAGCAGTACTTC.

V and J are TRBV7-3 and TRBJ2-1; no clear D gene. The CDR3 consists of 14 residues. The germline gives CDR1 SGHTA, CDR2 FQGTGA. Trimming removed 1 base at V and 9 bases at J, with 13 bases between. This CDR3 reads CASSLNHANSEQFF. DNA for the CDR3: TGTGCCAGCAGCTTAAACCATGCGAATAGTGAGCAGTTCTTC.

About this clone: The junction departs from the called germline gene at one end, perhaps through a read error. This sequence joins TRBV7-7 and TRBJ2-5; a possible D gene is TRBD2 (6 bases). This CDR3 is 16 amino acids long. Per germline, CDR1 SSHAT and CDR2 FNYEAQ (reference sequence). CDR3 sequence reads: CASSPRVADPRETQYF. CDR3 nucleotide sequence: TGTGCTAGCAGCCCCCGCGTAGCGGACCCAAGGGAGACCCAGTACTTC.

This clone was counted a few times. Other DNA sequences from this sample encode an identical CDR3 as well. The rearrangement links TRBV20-1 to TRBJ1-1, with no clear D. This CDR3 spans 11 amino acids. Germline CDR1 DFQATT, CDR2 SNEGSKA (reference sequence). V lost 1 base to trimming and J lost 1 base, with 1 base between them. The DNA of the CDR3 is TGCAGTGCTAGAGGGAACACTGAAGCTTTCTTT. Protein sequence: CSARGNTEAFF.

The V and J genes are TRBV5-1 and TRBJ1-2, with D perhaps TRBD1 (6 bases). Germline CDR1 is SGHRS and CDR2 is YFSETQ. This CDR3 has 15 residues. The V end lost 0 bases, the J end lost 7 bases, and 16 bases lay between the germline ends. This CDR3 is CASSLEGHSGAGYTF. The DNA for the CDR3 is TGCGCCAGCAGCTTGGAGGGGCACTCAGGGGCTGGCTACACCTTC.

The chain couples TRBV7-8 to TRBJ1-3; D is unresolved. Germline lookup yields CDR1 SGHVS and CDR2 FQNEAQ. The CDR3 covers 14 residues. V was cut by 0 bases and J by 7 bases, with 10 bases left in between. The CDR3 DNA sequence: TGTGCCAGCAGCTTAGCCCATGAAGGGAACACCATATATTTT. It yields the protein CASSLAHEGNTIYF.

This rearrangement joins TRBV5-1 to TRBJ2-7; the match to TRBD1 covers 9 bases. Germline trimming cut 4 bases from V and 3 bases from J; bases unmatched to any gene: 11. This CDR3 region has 16 residues. Germline V gene sequence: CDR1 SGHRS, CDR2 YFSETQ. CDR3 nucleotides: TGCGCCAGCAGCCCCGGGCCGGGACAGGGTAACTACGAGCAGTACTTC. It specifies CASSPGPGQGNYEQYF. Based on the CDR3 plus reference TRBV5-1 and TRBJ2-7, the full variable domain is KAGVTQTPRYLIKTRGQQVTLSCSPISGHRSVSWYQQTPGQGLQFLFEYFSETQRNKGNFPGRFSGRQFSNSRSEMNVSTLELGDSALYLCASSPGPGQGNYEQYFGPGTRLTVT.

The chain has TRBV3-1 (or the pseudogene TRBV3-2) and TRBJ2-3, with TRBD2 matching over 14 bases. Germline CDR1 reads LGHDT; CDR2 reads YNNKEL (reference sequence). The CDR3 is made up of 17 amino acids. V lost 8 bases, J lost 2 bases, and 9 bases stayed unmatched. CDR3 DNA: TGTGCCAGCTCGGGACTAGCGGGAGTTCACATCACAGATACGCAGTATTTT. Translation: CASSGLAGVHITDTQYF.

The rearrangement links TRBV7-3 to TRBJ2-3; D not certain. Germline V gene sequence: CDR1 SGHTA, CDR2 FQGTGA. CDR3 length equals 15 residues. V lost 5 bases, J lost 2 bases, and 14 bases lay in between. CDR3 sequence: CASSSSGYNTDTQYF. In DNA, the CDR3 is TGTGCCAGCAGCAGCTCCGGCTACAACACAGATACGCAGTATTTT.